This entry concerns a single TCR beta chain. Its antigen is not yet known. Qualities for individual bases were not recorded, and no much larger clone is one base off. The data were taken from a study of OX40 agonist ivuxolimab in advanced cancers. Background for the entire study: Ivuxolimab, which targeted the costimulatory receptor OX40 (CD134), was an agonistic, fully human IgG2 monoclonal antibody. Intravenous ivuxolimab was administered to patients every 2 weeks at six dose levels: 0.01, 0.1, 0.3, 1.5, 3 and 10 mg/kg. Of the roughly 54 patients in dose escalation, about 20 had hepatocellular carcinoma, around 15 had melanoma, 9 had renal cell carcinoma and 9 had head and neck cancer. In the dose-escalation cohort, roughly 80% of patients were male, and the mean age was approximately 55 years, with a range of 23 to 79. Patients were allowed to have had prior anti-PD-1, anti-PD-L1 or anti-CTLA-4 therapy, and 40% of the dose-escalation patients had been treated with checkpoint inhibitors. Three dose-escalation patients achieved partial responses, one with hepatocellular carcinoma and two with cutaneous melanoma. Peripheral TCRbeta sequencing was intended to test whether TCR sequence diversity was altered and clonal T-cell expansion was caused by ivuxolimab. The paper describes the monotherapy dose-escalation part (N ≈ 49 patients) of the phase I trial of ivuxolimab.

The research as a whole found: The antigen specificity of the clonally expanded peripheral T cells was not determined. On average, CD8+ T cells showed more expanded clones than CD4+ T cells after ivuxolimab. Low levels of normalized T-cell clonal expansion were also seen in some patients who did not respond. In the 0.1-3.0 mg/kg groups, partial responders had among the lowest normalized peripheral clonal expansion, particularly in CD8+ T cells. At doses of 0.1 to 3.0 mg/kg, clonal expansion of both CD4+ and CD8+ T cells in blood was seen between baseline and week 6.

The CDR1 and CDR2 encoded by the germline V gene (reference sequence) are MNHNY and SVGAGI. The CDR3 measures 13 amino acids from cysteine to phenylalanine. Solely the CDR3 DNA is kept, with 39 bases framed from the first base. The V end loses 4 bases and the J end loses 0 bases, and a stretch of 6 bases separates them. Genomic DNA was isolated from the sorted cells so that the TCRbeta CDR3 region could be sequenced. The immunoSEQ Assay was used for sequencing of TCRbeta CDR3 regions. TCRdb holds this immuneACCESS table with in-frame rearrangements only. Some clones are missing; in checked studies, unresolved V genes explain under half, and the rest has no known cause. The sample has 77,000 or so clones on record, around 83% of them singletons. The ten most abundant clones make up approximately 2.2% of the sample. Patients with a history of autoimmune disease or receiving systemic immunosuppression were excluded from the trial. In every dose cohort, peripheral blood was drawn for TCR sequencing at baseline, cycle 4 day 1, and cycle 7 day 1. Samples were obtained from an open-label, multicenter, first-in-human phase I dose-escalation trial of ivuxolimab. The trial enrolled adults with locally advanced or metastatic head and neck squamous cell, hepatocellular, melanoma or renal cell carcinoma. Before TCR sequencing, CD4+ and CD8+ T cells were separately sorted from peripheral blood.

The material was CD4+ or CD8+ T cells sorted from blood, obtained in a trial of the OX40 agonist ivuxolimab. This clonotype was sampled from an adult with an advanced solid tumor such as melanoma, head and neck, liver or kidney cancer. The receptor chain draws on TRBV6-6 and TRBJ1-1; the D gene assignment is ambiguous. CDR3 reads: CASSSVVNTEAFF. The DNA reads TGTGCCAGCAGTTCTGTAGTGAACACTGAAGCTTTCTTT.